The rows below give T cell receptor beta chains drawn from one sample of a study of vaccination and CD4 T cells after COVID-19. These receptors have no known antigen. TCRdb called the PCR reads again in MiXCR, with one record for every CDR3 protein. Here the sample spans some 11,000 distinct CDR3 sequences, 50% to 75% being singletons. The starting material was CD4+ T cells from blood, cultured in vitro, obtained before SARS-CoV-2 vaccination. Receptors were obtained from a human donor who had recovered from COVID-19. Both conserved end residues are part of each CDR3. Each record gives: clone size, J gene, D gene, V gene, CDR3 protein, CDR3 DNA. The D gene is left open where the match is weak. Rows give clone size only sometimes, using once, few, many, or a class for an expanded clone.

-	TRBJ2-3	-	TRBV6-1	CASSDTDTQYF	TGTGCCAGCAGTGACACAGATACGCAGTATTTT
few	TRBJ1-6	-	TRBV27	CASRTTGSVASPLHF	TGTGCCAGCAGGACGACGGGGAGTGTCGCTTCACCCCTCCACTTT
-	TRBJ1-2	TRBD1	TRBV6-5	CASSYSQGGGYTF	TGTGCCAGCAGTTACTCGCAGGGGGGTGGCTACACCTTC
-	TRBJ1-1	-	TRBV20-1	CSALPRVHEAFF	TGCAGTGCCCTCCCCCGGGTCCATGAAGCTTTCTTT
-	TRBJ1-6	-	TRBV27	CASSYKRESTYNSPLHF	TGTGCCAGCAGTTATAAAAGGGAAAGTACCTATAATTCACCCCTCCACTTT
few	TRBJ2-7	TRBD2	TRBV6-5	CASSYGLAGGHAGEQYF	TGTGCCAGCAGTTACGGTCTAGCGGGAGGCCACGCTGGGGAGCAGTACTTC
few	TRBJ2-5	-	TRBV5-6	CASSLYFPENQETQYF	TGTGCCAGCAGCTTGTATTTCCCAGAAAACCAAGAGACCCAGTACTTC
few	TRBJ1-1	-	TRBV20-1	CSARLGVSAFF	TGCAGTGCTAGATTAGGGGTCTCGGCTTTCTTT
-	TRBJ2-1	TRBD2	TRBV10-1	CASSAGTSAYNEQFF	TGCGCCAGCAGTGCCGGGACTAGCGCCTACAATGAGCAGTTCTTC
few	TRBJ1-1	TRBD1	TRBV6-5	CASSYSLTGKGTEAFF	TGTGCCAGCAGTTACTCATTGACAGGGAAGGGGACTGAAGCTTTCTTT
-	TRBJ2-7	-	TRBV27	CASRGSTYEQYF	TGTGCCAGCAGGGGATCCACCTACGAGCAGTACTTC
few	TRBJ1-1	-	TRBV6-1	CAARGNTEAFF	TGTGCCGCCAGGGGAAATACAGAAGCTTTCTTT
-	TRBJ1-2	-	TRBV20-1	CSVPRAREDTF	TGCAGTGTTCCAAGGGCCAGGGAAGACACCTTC
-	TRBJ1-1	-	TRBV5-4	CASSFKGQTEAFF	TGTGCCAGCAGCTTTAAGGGGCAGACTGAAGCTTTCTTT
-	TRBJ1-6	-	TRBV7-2	CASSLEGDYSPLHF	TGTGCCAGCAGCTTAGAAGGGGACTATTCACCCCTCCACTTT
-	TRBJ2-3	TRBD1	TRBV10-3	CAISKDRAGTDTQYF	TGTGCCATCAGTAAGGACAGGGCCGGCACAGATACGCAGTATTTT
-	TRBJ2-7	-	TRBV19	CASSTSGTLSYEQYF	TGTGCCAGTAGTACCTCCGGGACACTCTCCTACGAGCAGTACTTC
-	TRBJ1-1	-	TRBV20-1	CSASRWGKGEWRNTEAFF	TGCAGTGCTAGTAGGTGGGGGAAGGGAGAGTGGAGGAACACTGAAGCTTTCTTT
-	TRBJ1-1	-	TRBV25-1	CASTGTMNTEAFF	TGTGCCAGCACCGGGACAATGAACACTGAAGCTTTCTTT
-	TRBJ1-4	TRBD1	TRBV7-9	CASSLAPSQGANEKLFF	TGTGCCAGCAGCTTAGCCCCTTCACAGGGGGCTAATGAAAAACTGTTTTTT
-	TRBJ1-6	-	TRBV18	CASSPPGGNSPLHF	TGTGCCAGCTCACCACCAGGGGGGAATTCACCCCTCCACTTT
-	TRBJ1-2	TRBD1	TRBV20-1	CSARVLEPGQTTKNYGYTF	TGCAGTGCTAGAGTATTGGAACCGGGACAGACGACAAAGAACTATGGCTACACCTTC
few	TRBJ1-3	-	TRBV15	CATSRSPLTGNTIYF	TGTGCCACCAGCAGATCGCCCCTGACTGGAAACACCATATATTTT
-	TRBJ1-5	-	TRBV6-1	CASSPRTGYSNQPQHF	TGTGCCAGCAGTCCCAGGACGGGGTATAGCAATCAGCCCCAGCATTTT
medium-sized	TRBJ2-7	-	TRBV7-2	CASSLRGGGGYEQYF	TGTGCCAGCAGCTTAAGAGGGGGAGGAGGCTACGAGCAGTACTTC
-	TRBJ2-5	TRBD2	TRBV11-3	CASSASSGSETQYF	TGTGCCAGCAGCGCCTCTAGCGGGAGCGAGACCCAGTACTTC
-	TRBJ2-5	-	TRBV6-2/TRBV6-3	CASNHGSKETQYF	TGTGCCAGCAACCACGGTTCCAAGGAGACCCAGTACTTC
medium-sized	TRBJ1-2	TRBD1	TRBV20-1	CSAIRTGIGYTF	TGCAGTGCTATTAGGACAGGGATAGGCTACACCTTC
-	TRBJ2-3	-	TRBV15	CATSRATDPGITDTQYF	TGTGCCACCAGCAGAGCCACAGACCCAGGGATCACAGATACGCAGTATTTT
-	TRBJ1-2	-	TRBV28	CASTLGSVGGSNYGYTF	TGTGCCAGCACCTTGGGGTCGGTCGGGGGGTCTAACTATGGCTACACCTTC
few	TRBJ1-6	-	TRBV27	CASRASKGSYNSPLHF	TGTGCCAGCAGAGCCTCCAAGGGCTCCTATAATTCACCCCTCCACTTT
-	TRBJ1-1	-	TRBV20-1	CSARFTLAATTEAFF	TGCAGTGCTAGATTTACCCTAGCCGCCACCACTGAAGCTTTCTTT
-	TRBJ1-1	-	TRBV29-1	CSVERGGTEAFF	TGCAGCGTTGAAAGGGGAGGGACTGAAGCTTTCTTT
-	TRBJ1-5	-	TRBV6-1	CASTLGSNQPQHF	TGTGCCAGCACCTTAGGTAGCAATCAGCCCCAGCATTTT
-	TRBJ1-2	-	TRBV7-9	CASSAFENYGYTF	TGTGCCAGCAGCGCCTTCGAGAACTATGGCTACACCTTC
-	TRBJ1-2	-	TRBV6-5	CASSYSGRQDNYGYTF	TGTGCCAGCAGTTACTCAGGACGACAGGACAACTATGGCTACACCTTC
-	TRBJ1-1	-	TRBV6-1	CASSESGRTEAFF	TGTGCCAGCAGTGAATCGGGGAGGACTGAAGCTTTCTTT
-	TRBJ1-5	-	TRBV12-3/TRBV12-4	CASSLTGGPQPQHF	TGTGCCAGCAGTTTGACCGGGGGACCTCAGCCCCAGCATTTT
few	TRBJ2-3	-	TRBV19	CASSKVGASTDTQYF	TGTGCCAGTAGTAAGGTGGGAGCTAGCACAGATACGCAGTATTTT
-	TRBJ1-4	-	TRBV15	CATSRDLEEANEKLFF	TGTGCCACCAGCAGAGATCTTGAGGAGGCTAATGAAAAACTGTTTTTT
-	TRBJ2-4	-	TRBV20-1	CSARDEGGTFGAKNIQYF	TGCAGTGCTAGAGATGAGGGAGGGACATTTGGGGCCAAAAACATTCAGTACTTC
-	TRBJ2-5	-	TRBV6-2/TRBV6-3	CAGSWGRFLETQYF	TGTGCCGGCAGTTGGGGCCGCTTTTTGGAGACCCAGTACTTC
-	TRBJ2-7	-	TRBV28	CASRMVQPSLGGQYF	TGTGCCAGCCGTATGGTGCAGCCCTCTCTTGGTGGGCAGTACTTC